Listed here are 2 T cell receptor beta chains from one sample, sequenced in a study of beta chain features in type 1 diabetes. Since all of the isolated RNA was reverse transcribed, expressed TCRB transcripts were what got sequenced. Repertoires were generated with immunoSEQ multiplex PCR, while TCRdb's copy carries only in-frame clones and drops some. The top ten clones hold roughly 1% of a sample with around 300,000 clones, approximately 8% of them seen once. Sequenced input: central memory CD4+ T cells from blood. The receptors originated from a woman under 30 in good health.

This chain uses TRBV11-2 with TRBJ2-1, with D possibly being TRBD2 (5 bases). CDR3 length: 14 amino acids. Trimming removed 2 bases from V and 10 bases from J, with 15 bases in between. In germline, CDR1 is SGHAT, CDR2 FQNNGV. The CDR3 here is CASSLTDWLLEQFF. As DNA, the CDR3 is TGTGCCAGCAGCTTAACGGACTGGCTCTTAGAGCAGTTCTTC. Combining the CDR3 with reference TRBV11-2 and TRBJ2-1 gives the whole variable domain EAGVAQSPRYKIIEKRQSVAFWCNPISGHATLYWYQQILGQGPKLLIQFQNNGVVDDSQLPKDRFSAERLKGVDSTLKIQPAKLEDSAVYLCASSLTDWLLEQFFGPGTRLTVL.

In its sample, this clone was seen many times. The same CDR3 is also encoded by other DNA sequences in this sample. This sequence joins TRBV7-9 and TRBJ2-1; 8 nucleotides align to TRBD1. Looked up from germline, CDR1 is SEHNR and CDR2 is FQNEAQ (reference sequence). Unmatched junction bases numbered 1, after V lost 3 bases and J lost 6 bases. The CDR3 contains 13 residues. DNA of the CDR3: TGTGCCAGCAGCTTGACAGGGGTCAATGAGCAGTTCTTC. The encoded protein is CASSLTGVNEQFF.